The clone carrying this TCR beta chain was counted only a few times. Its antigen is unknown. The CDR3 is made up of 12 amino acids. V lost 2 bases and J lost 8, with 6 bases in between. Germline CDR1 reads MNHEY; CDR2 reads SVGAGI. 60 Vbeta and 13 Jbeta primers were used in PCR. Sequencing was performed with immunoSEQ multiplex PCR; in TCRdb, only in-frame clones are kept and a portion is missing. Of roughly 200,000 clones listed, 60% to 85% are singletons. The record originates from a study of cytomegalovirus exposure and HLA in healthy donors. The study, taken as a whole, reports: Reportedly, cytomegalovirus status was diagnosed with high sensitivity and specificity.

The sequenced sample was PBMCs. The sequence derives from a male donor in good health and CMV-seronegative. The rearrangement joins TRBV6-5 to TRBJ2-2; TRBD1 is a possible D gene (5 bases). The CDR3 nucleotides read TGTGCCAGCAGTTACCCAGGGGGGGAGCTGTTTTTT. Its protein is CASSYPGGELFF.